Listed below are T cell receptor beta chains from one sample, sequenced in a study of blood T cells in healthy people across ages. Via MiXCR, TCRdb re-called the 5' RACE reads, giving one row per CDR3 protein. The sample has about 730,000 distinct CDR3 sequences, 43% seen once. Sequences were obtained from blood. All receptors come from a woman in her sixties in good health. The CDR3 runs from the conserved cysteine through the conserved F or W. D genes are given only for firm matches. Size values are once, few and many counts, or a class for expanded clones, and some rows have none.

d_call clone_size j_call v_call cdr3_nt cdr3_aa
TRBD2 - TRBJ2-5 TRBV7-2 TGTGCCAGCAGCTTTCTAGCGGGGTATGGGGAGACCCAGTACTTC CASSFLAGYGETQYF
TRBD2 many TRBJ2-6 TRBV7-6 TGTGCCAGCAGCTCAGGGACTAGCGGGCCTGAGACCTCTGGGGCCAACGTCCTGACTTTC CASSSGTSGPETSGANVLTF
- - TRBJ1-2 TRBV12-3/TRBV12-4 TGTGCCAGCACCCCCCTGGAGGATAATGGCTACACCTTC CASTPLEDNGYTF
- - TRBJ2-5 TRBV7-8 TGTGCCAGCAGCGGTAGCAGGAGCGGTCATGGGGAGCAGTACTTC CASSGSRSGHGEQYF
TRBD2 - TRBJ2-5 TRBV28 TGTGCCAGCAGTCTTAGCGGGCGTACCGAAGAGACCCAGTACTTC CASSLSGRTEETQYF
- few TRBJ1-4 TRBV25-1 TGTGCCAGCAGTGAATATCAGGGGTATGAAAAACTGTTTTTT CASSEYQGYEKLFF
TRBD2 - TRBJ2-5 TRBV5-1 TGCGCCACCACGAGGGGTAGCGGGGTTCAAGAGACCCAGTACTTC CATTRGSGVQETQYF
- - TRBJ2-7 TRBV27 TGTGCCAGCAGTTCGAACAGGGTCGCGCAGTACTTC CASSSNRVAQYF
TRBD2 - TRBJ2-7 TRBV4-1 TGCGCCAGCAGCCAGTTAGGACTAGCGGGGCCCGACACCTACAATGAGCAGTACTTC CASSQLGLAGPDTYNEQYF
- - TRBJ2-3 TRBV20-1 TGCAGTGCTCCATGGGGGGATACGCAGTATTTT CSAPWGDTQYF
- few TRBJ1-5 TRBV7-2 TGTGCCAGCAGCTTAGCAGGGTCGCCCCAGCATTTT CASSLAGSPQHF
- - TRBJ1-5 TRBV7-6 TGTGCCAGCAGCTTACTGTCCGGGAATAGGGCCAATCAGCCCCAGCATTTT CASSLLSGNRANQPQHF
TRBD2 - TRBJ2-1 TRBV6-6 TGTGCCAGCAGTTACCGGCCAACTAGCGACAGCTCCTACAATGAGCAGTTCTTC CASSYRPTSDSSYNEQFF